Shown below are 22 T cell receptor beta chains from a single sample sequenced in a study of identical twins. TCRdb re-derived calls from the 5' RACE reads in MiXCR, one entry per CDR3 protein. Of fewer than 900,000 distinct CDR3 sequences detected, around 20% appear once; the ten largest clones hold approximately 4.3%. This sample also appeared in a second study, on T cells expressing NK-cell markers.

The sample was PBMCs. These receptors were taken from a woman under 30 in good health.

This clonotype was recorded a few times. The chain has TRBV9 and TRBJ2-6; no reliable D call. The CDR3 runs 17 residues. With 3 bases removed from V and 0 bases from J, the gap between germline ends came to 13 bases. Per the germline V gene, CDR1 is SGDLS and CDR2 is YYNGEE. CDR3 DNA: TGTGCCAGCAGCGCCCTCAGCGCAAGCTCTGGGGCCAACGTCCTGACTTTC. This translates into CASSALSASSGANVLTF.

This sequence joins TRBV12-3 or TRBV12-4 and TRBJ2-5, with 14 nucleotides matching TRBD2. The CDR3 contains 18 residues. Trimming at V came to 1 base and at J to 5 bases, leaving 9 bases not matched to a gene. CDR3 in amino acids: CASSLDSWTSGGLETQYF. The CDR3 DNA follows: TGTGCCAGCAGTTTAGATTCCTGGACTAGCGGGGGGCTGGAGACCCAGTACTTC.

This sequence joins TRBV7-6 and TRBJ2-7; a possible D gene is TRBD2 (6 bases). Trimming pared 8 bases from V and 6 bases from J, leaving 11 bases between. Germline lookup yields CDR1 SGHVS and CDR2 FNYEAQ. The CDR3 has 11 amino acids. The DNA for the CDR3 is TGTGCCAGCGGGGCGGGACGCGAGCAGTACTTC. It translates to CASGAGREQYF.

The table lists this clonotype with many counts. This chain joins TRBV20-1 and TRBJ2-5, with TRBD1 identical over 8 bases. V was clipped by 3 bases and J by 3 bases; unmatched bases: 3. The CDR3 runs 13 residues. Germline V CDR1 and CDR2: DFQATT, SNEGSKA (reference sequence). The CDR3 loop reads CSASRTGKETQYF. CDR3 sequence (DNA): TGCAGTGCTAGCCGGACAGGGAAAGAGACCCAGTACTTC.

The rearrangement joins TRBV4-3 to TRBJ2-1, with a possible D match to TRBD2 (6 bases). The V and J ends lost 0 bases and 9 bases respectively, with 18 bases between them. This CDR3 is built from 16 residues. CDR1 LGHNA and CDR2 YSLEER come from the germline V gene. CDR3: CASSQDRNSGRGEQFF. The CDR3 bases are TGCGCCAGCAGCCAAGATCGGAATAGCGGTAGGGGTGAGCAGTTCTTC.

In this sample, this clonotype turned up a few times. Relative to the germline gene, one junction end is altered; a read error may explain this. The chain recombines TRBV29-1 with TRBJ1-2; D might be TRBD1 (5 bases). Per the germline V gene, CDR1 is SQVTM and CDR2 is ANQGSEA. There are 13 residues in the CDR3. The CDR3 reads CSVEAEWDFGYTF. CDR3 nucleotide sequence: TGCAGCGTCGAAGCCGAATGGGACTTTGGCTACACCTTC.

This clonotype occurred many times. The gene calls are TRBV12-3 or TRBV12-4 and TRBJ1-2; D unresolved. The V and J ends lost 3 bases and 4 bases respectively, with 9 bases between them. The CDR3 loop spans 13 amino acids. The CDR3 DNA reads as TGTGCCAGCAGTTTTGAGGTTGGCTATGGCTACACCTTC. Translation gives CASSFEVGYGYTF.

J is TRBJ1-1 and V is TRBV10-3, with unresolved D. Trimming left V 4 bases short and J 2 bases short, with 8 bases between. There are 13 residues in the CDR3. Germline-derived CDR1 and CDR2 are ENHRY and SYGVKD. DNA for the CDR3: TGTGCCATCAGTGTGCGGGGAAACACTGAAGCTTTCTTT. Translating gives CAISVRGNTEAFF.

The V and J genes are TRBV29-1 and TRBJ2-7; D may be TRBD1 (6 bases). This CDR3 comprises 15 residues. V lost 2 bases to trimming and J lost 5 bases, with 19 bases between them. Germline CDR1 SQVTM, CDR2 ANQGSEA. This chain's CDR3 is CSVEFAGQGLHEQYF. DNA of the CDR3: TGCAGCGTTGAATTTGCGGGTCAGGGGTTGCACGAGCAGTACTTC.

J is TRBJ1-2 and V is TRBV5-1, with D maybe TRBD1 (5 bases). CDR3 length: 14 amino acids. The germline V gene has CDR1 SGHRS and CDR2 YFSETQ. Trimming cost V 0 bases and J 4 bases, with 10 bases left between them. CDR3 nucleotides: TGCGCCAGCAGCTTGGGACAGAGCTCCTATGGCTACACCTTC. Its protein is CASSLGQSSYGYTF.

This clonotype was detected many times. The chain employs TRBV20-1 and TRBJ2-5; possible D gene TRBD2, 5 bases. V gave up 0 bases and J gave up 5 bases, with 16 bases separating them. Per germline, CDR1 DFQATT and CDR2 SNEGSKA (reference sequence). CDR3 length: 15 amino acids. The CDR3 nucleotides are TGCAGTGCTAGAGATCGGGGAGTTTTACGGGAGACCCAGTACTTC. It is translated as CSARDRGVLRETQYF.

The chain uses TRBV6-5 and TRBJ2-3; D gene uncertain. V lost 0 bases to trimming and J lost 2 bases, with 12 bases between them. From germline, CDR1 is MNHEY and CDR2 SVGAGI. The CDR3 sequence is 16 residues long. The CDR3 is CASSYSIGLPTDTQYF. The DNA for the CDR3 is TGTGCCAGCAGTTACTCGATAGGTCTCCCCACAGATACGCAGTATTTT.

This clonotype has at least ten counts. The genes are TRBV20-1 and TRBJ2-5; D gene uncertain. CDR1 is DFQATT and CDR2 is SNEGSKA in the germline V gene (reference sequence). The germline V and J ends were trimmed by 5 bases and 0 bases, with 16 bases remaining between them. This CDR3 region has 15 residues. CDR3 loop: CSAPNQRGDQETQYF. CDR3 DNA sequence: TGCAGTGCTCCAAACCAACGAGGAGACCAAGAGACCCAGTACTTC.

The chain has TRBV15 and TRBJ2-3, with D unclear. CDR3 length: 14 residues. The germline CDR1 and CDR2 sequences are LNHNV and YYDKDF (reference sequence). Trimming removed 1 base at V and 1 base at J, with 6 bases between. CDR3 nucleotides: TGTGCCACCAGCAGAGTTCTAGGCACAGATACGCAGTATTTT. Translated, it gives CATSRVLGTDTQYF.

This clonotype showed up just a few times. The V call is TRBV5-1, the J call TRBJ2-1, with 10 nucleotides matching TRBD2. This CDR3 has 17 amino acids. V was clipped by 4 bases and J by 7 bases; unmatched bases: 14. CDR1 and CDR2 from the germline V gene are SGHRS and YFSETQ. Written as DNA, the CDR3 is TGCGCCAGCAGCCAAACCGGTAGAGCGGGGGGGAGAAATGAGCAGTTCTTC. This gives the protein CASSQTGRAGGRNEQFF.

The chain is built from TRBV11-2 and TRBJ2-1; 12 bases match TRBD1. With V trimmed by 5 bases and J by 6 bases, 8 bases remained unmatched. The CDR3 has 16 amino acids. Germline CDR1 SGHAT, CDR2 FQNNGV. Here the CDR3 reads CASSRDRGRQRNEQFF. CDR3 nucleotides: TGTGCCAGCAGCCGGGACAGGGGGCGCCAGCGCAATGAGCAGTTCTTC.

This sequence joins TRBV20-1 and TRBJ2-3, with D unclear. V was cut by 0 bases and J by 2 bases, with 12 bases left in between. The length of the CDR3 is 15 residues. Per the germline V gene, CDR1 is DFQATT and CDR2 is SNEGSKA (reference sequence). CDR3 sequence: CSARDRGETTDTQYF. CDR3 in DNA: TGCAGTGCTAGAGATCGAGGTGAAACCACAGATACGCAGTATTTT.

This clonotype was counted only a few times. The rearrangement joins TRBV30 to TRBJ1-2, with D possibly TRBD1 on 5 matching bases. From germline, CDR1 is GTSNPN and CDR2 SVGIG (reference sequence). CDR3 length equals 12 residues. Trimming removed 4 bases from V and 2 bases from J, with 8 bases in between. The CDR3 DNA reads as TGTGCCTGGACAGGGTCGAACTATGGCTACACCTTC. It specifies CAWTGSNYGYTF.

The genes are TRBV9 and TRBJ2-1, with 11 bases matching TRBD1. J lost 7 bases, V lost 4 bases, and 10 bases had no gene match. This CDR3 spans 16 amino acids. Germline loops: CDR1 SGDLS, CDR2 YYNGEE. CDR3 sequence (DNA): TGTGCCAGCAGCCCCCGTGGACAGGGGGCTGGTAATGAGCAGTTCTTC. This encodes CASSPRGQGAGNEQFF.

V gene TRBV7-2 combines with J gene TRBJ2-6, with D tentatively TRBD1 or TRBD2 (5 bases each). The CDR3 covers 15 residues. The germline V and J ends were trimmed by 1 base and 4 bases, with 8 bases remaining between them. CDR1 and CDR2 (germline): SGHTA, FQGNSA. This chain's CDR3 is CASSLVGTGANVLTF. CDR3 DNA sequence: TGTGCCAGCAGCTTAGTAGGGACCGGGGCCAACGTCCTGACTTTC. Full variable domain (missing parts from reference TRBV7-2 and TRBJ2-6): GAGVSQSPSNKVTEKGKDVELRCDPISGHTALYWYRQSLGQGLEFLIYFQGNSAPDKSGLPSDRFSAERTGGSVSTLTIQRTQQEDSAVYLCASSLVGTGANVLTFGAGSRLTVL.

This clonotype was picked up a small number of times. The CDR3 coding sequence is TGCAGTGCTAGAAGCCCCGGGACAGGGGTAGAGACCCAGTACTTC. This translates into CSARSPGTGVETQYF. The chain is built from TRBV20-1 and TRBJ2-5; 10 nucleotides line up with TRBD1. This CDR3 comprises 15 residues. The V segment lost 2 bases and the J segment 4 bases; nucleotides outside the gene matches: 7. Germline V gene lookup returns CDR1 DFQATT and CDR2 SNEGSKA (reference sequence).

This clonotype was observed a few times. This chain joins TRBV12-3 or TRBV12-4 and TRBJ2-1; 10 nucleotides line up with TRBD2. This CDR3 region has 18 residues. The trim removed 6 bases at V and 4 bases at J, leaving 15 bases unmatched. Here the CDR3 reads CASSPGRSSGGPYNEQFF. DNA for the CDR3: TGTGCCAGCAGCCCCGGGCGTTCTAGCGGGGGACCTTACAATGAGCAGTTCTTC.